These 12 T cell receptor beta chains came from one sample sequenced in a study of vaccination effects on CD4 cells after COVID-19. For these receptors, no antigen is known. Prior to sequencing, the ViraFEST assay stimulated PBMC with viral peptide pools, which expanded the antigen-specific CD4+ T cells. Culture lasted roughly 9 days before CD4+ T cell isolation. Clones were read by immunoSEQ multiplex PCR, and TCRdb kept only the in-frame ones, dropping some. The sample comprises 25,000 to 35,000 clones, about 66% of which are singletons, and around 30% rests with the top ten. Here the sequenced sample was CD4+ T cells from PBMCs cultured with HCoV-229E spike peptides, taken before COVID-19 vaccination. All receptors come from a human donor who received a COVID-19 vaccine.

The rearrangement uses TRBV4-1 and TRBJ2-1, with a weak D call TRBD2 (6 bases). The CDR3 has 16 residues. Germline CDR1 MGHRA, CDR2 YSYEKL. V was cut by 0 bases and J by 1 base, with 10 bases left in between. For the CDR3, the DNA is TGCGCCAGCAGCCAAGAAAGGGACTCTTCCTACAATGAGCAGTTCTTC. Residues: CASSQERDSSYNEQFF.

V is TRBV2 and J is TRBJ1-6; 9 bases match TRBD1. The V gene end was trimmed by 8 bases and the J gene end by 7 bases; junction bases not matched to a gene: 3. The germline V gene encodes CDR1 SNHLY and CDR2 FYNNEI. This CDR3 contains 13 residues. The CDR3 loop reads CASAGTGNSPLHF. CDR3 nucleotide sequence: TGTGCCAGCGCCGGGACAGGGAATTCACCCCTCCACTTT.

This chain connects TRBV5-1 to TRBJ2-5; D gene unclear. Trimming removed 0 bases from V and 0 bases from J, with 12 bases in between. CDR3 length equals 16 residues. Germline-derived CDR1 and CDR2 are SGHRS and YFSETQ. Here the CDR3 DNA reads TGCGCCAGCAGCTTGGGCGGCAGTAAGTACCAAGAGACCCAGTACTTC. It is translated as CASSLGGSKYQETQYF.

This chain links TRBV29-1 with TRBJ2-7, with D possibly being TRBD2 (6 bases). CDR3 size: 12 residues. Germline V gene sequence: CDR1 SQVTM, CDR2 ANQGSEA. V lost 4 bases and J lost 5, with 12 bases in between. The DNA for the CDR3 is TGCAGCGTTGGGTTGCTAGCGAACGAGCAGTACTTC. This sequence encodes CSVGLLANEQYF.

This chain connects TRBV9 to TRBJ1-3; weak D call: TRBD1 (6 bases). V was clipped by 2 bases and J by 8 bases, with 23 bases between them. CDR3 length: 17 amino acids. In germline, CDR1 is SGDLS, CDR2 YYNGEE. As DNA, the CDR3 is TGTGCCAGCAGCGTGACCATACCTGTGGCAGGGGAGGACACCATATATTTT. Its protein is CASSVTIPVAGEDTIYF.

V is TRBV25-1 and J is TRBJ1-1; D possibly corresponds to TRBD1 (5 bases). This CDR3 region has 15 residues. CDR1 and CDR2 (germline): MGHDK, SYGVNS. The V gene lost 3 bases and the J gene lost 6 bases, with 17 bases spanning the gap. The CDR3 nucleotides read TGTGCCAGCAGTGATTGGGGACGGGGAAACGCTGAAGCTTTCTTT. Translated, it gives CASSDWGRGNAEAFF. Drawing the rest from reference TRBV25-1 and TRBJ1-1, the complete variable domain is EADIYQTPRYLVIGTGKKITLECSQTMGHDKMYWYQQDPGMELHLIHYSYGVNSTEKGDLSSESTVSRIRTEHFPLTLESARPSHTSQYLCASSDWGRGNAEAFFGQGTRLTVV.

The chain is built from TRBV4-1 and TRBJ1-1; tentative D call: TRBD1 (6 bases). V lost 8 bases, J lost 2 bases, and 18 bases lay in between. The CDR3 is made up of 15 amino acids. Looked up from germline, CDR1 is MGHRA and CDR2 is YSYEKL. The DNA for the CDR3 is TGCGCCAGCGCGCCCCGGGGGCTTTACAACACTGAAGCTTTCTTT. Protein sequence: CASAPRGLYNTEAFF.

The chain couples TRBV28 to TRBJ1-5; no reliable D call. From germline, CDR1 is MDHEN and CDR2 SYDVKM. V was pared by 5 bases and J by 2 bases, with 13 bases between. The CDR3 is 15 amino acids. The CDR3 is CASSGRLAGNQPQHF. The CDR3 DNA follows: TGTGCCAGCAGTGGCCGCCTAGCAGGCAATCAGCCCCAGCATTTT. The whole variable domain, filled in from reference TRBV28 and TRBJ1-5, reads DVKVTQSSRYLVKRTGEKVFLECVQDMDHENMFWYRQDPGLGLRLIYFSYDVKMKEKGDIPEGYSVSREKKERFSLILESASTNQTSMYLCASSGRLAGNQPQHFGDGTRLSIL.

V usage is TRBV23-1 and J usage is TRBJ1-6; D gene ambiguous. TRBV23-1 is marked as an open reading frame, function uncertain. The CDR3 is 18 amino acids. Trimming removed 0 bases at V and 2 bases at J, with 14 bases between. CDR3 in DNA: TGCGCCAGCAGTCAATCAGTCAGGCCCAAACCCTATAATTCACCCCTCCACTTT. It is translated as CASSQSVRPKPYNSPLHF.

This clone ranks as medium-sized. CDR3 DNA sequence: TGTGCCAGCAGCCCCCCGGGACAGGCTAATTCACCCCTCCACTTT. This translates into CASSPPGQANSPLHF. V and J are TRBV7-9 and TRBJ1-6; TRBD1 aligns across 8 bases. V gave up 5 bases and J gave up 6 bases; unmatched junction bases: 6. The germline V gene has CDR1 SEHNR and CDR2 FQNEAQ (reference sequence). This CDR3 region has 15 residues.

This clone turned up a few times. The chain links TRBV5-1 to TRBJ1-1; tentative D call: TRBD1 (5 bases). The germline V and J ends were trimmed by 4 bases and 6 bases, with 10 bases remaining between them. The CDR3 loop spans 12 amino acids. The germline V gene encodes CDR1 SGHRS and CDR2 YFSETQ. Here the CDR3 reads CASSGDVPEAFF. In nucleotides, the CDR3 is TGCGCCAGCAGCGGGGACGTTCCTGAAGCTTTCTTT. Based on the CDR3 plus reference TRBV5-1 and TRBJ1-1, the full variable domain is KAGVTQTPRYLIKTRGQQVTLSCSPISGHRSVSWYQQTPGQGLQFLFEYFSETQRNKGNFPGRFSGRQFSNSRSEMNVSTLELGDSALYLCASSGDVPEAFFGQGTRLTVV.

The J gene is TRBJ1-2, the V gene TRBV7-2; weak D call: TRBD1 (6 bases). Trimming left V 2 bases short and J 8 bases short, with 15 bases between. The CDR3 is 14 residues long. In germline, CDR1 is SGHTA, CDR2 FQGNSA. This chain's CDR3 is CASSLSAGAGGYTF. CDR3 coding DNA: TGTGCCAGCAGCTTAAGCGCGGGGGCGGGCGGCTACACCTTC.